This is a list of T cell receptor beta chains from one sample in a study of shared clonotypes between healthy human individuals. Method: immunoSEQ multiplex PCR; TCRdb's copy keeps in-frame clones and lacks some. Here the sample spans 2 million to 2.5 million clones, around 95% being singletons. Input material: naive CD4+ T cells sorted from blood. The receptors originated from a man younger than 35 in good health. CDR3s include the opening cysteine and the closing phenylalanine or tryptophan. The D gene is left open where the match is weak. Some rows mark clone size as missing; the rest say once, few, many or name a class of expanded clone.

J gene	clone size	D gene	V gene	CDR3 DNA	CDR3 protein
TRBJ1-1	-	-	TRBV4-3	TGCGCCACCCTTCCCAATGGGGGAGAGGTTCTCCCTACGTATCGAAACACTGAAGCTTTCTTT	CATLPNGGEVLPTYRNTEAFF
TRBJ2-5	-	-	TRBV5-1	TGCGCCAGCAGCTTGGGGAGGGGCCAAGAGACCCAGTACTTC	CASSLGRGQETQYF
TRBJ2-7	-	TRBD1	TRBV6-5	TGTGCCAGCAGTTCGTCGACAGGGCCCTACGAGCAGTACTTC	CASSSSTGPYEQYF
TRBJ2-7	-	-	TRBV18	TGTGCCAGCTCACCCCGGGCCAACGAGCAGTACTTC	CASSPRANEQYF
TRBJ2-3	once	-	TRBV7-2	TGTGCCAGCAGCTTATTTCTTGGCGTGAGCACAGATACGCAGTATTTT	CASSLFLGVSTDTQYF
TRBJ1-2	-	TRBD1	TRBV7-2	TGTGCCAGCAGCACCAAGACAGGGGGGAGCTATGGCTACACCTTC	CASSTKTGGSYGYTF
TRBJ1-1	-	-	TRBV10-3	TGTGCCATCAGGGCGGGACGTTTGAACACTGAAGCTTTCTTT	CAIRAGRLNTEAFF
TRBJ1-1	-	-	TRBV18	TGTGCCAGCTCAAACGGGGGAGACACTGAAGCTTTCTTT	CASSNGGDTEAFF
TRBJ1-2	-	TRBD1	TRBV7-9	TGTGCCAGCAGCCCAGAGACAGGGAAAAGATCGGGCTACACCTTC	CASSPETGKRSGYTF
TRBJ2-3	-	-	TRBV5-1	TGCGCCAGCAGTCCCTCCGGATTCAGCACAGATACGCAGTATTTT	CASSPSGFSTDTQYF
TRBJ2-5	-	TRBD2	TRBV5-4	TGTGCCAGCAGCTTGTGGCGGGGGGCCGGCCAAGAGACCCAGTACTTC	CASSLWRGAGQETQYF
TRBJ2-7	-	TRBD2	TRBV11-2	TGTGCCAGCAGCTTTCTCGCGCGGGAGGACAGATACGAGCAGTACTTC	CASSFLAREDRYEQYF
TRBJ2-5	-	TRBD2	TRBV4-1	TGCGCCAGCAGCCAAGAGTCTGGGGGACTAGCGGGAGGAGAGACCCAGTACTTC	CASSQESGGLAGGETQYF